This TCR beta chain was observed in a study of blood T cell repertoires in COVID-19. Germline trimming cut 2 bases from V and 6 bases from J; bases unmatched to any gene: 4. This CDR3 is built from 13 residues. Per germline, CDR1 WNHNN and CDR2 SYGVQD (reference sequence). Assay: immunoSEQ multiplex PCR; the TCRdb copy retains only in-frame clones and omits some. Of roughly 100,000 clones in the sample, roughly 80% were seen once. This TCR came from a woman older than 75 with acute or convalescent COVID-19. This chain links TRBV10-1 with TRBJ2-7; 7 bases agree with TRBD2. Sequencing was done on a sample of peripheral blood. The CDR3 region is CASSEGTNSEQYV. The CDR3, as DNA: TGCGCCAGCAGTGAGGGGACTAACTCCGAGCAGTACGTC.